This T cell receptor (beta chain) emerged from a study of blood T cell repertoires in COVID-19. Unmatched junction bases numbered 4, after V lost 6 bases and J lost 0 bases. CDR1 ENHRY and CDR2 SYGVKD come from the germline V gene. The CDR3 has 17 residues. Some clones are missing from TCRdb's copy, which holds only in-frame ones; the method was immunoSEQ multiplex PCR. The sample consists of tens of thousands of clones, roughly 90% of them appearing once. This clonotype originated in a woman of 80 years or more in a cohort sampled during active or convalescent COVID-19. This chain joins TRBV10-3 and TRBJ1-6; 11 bases line up with TRBD1. Input material: peripheral blood. The CDR3 bases are TGTGCCATCAGGGGACAGGGGGGAAGCTCCTATAATTCACCCCTCCACTTT. Translated: CAIRGQGGSSYNSPLHF.